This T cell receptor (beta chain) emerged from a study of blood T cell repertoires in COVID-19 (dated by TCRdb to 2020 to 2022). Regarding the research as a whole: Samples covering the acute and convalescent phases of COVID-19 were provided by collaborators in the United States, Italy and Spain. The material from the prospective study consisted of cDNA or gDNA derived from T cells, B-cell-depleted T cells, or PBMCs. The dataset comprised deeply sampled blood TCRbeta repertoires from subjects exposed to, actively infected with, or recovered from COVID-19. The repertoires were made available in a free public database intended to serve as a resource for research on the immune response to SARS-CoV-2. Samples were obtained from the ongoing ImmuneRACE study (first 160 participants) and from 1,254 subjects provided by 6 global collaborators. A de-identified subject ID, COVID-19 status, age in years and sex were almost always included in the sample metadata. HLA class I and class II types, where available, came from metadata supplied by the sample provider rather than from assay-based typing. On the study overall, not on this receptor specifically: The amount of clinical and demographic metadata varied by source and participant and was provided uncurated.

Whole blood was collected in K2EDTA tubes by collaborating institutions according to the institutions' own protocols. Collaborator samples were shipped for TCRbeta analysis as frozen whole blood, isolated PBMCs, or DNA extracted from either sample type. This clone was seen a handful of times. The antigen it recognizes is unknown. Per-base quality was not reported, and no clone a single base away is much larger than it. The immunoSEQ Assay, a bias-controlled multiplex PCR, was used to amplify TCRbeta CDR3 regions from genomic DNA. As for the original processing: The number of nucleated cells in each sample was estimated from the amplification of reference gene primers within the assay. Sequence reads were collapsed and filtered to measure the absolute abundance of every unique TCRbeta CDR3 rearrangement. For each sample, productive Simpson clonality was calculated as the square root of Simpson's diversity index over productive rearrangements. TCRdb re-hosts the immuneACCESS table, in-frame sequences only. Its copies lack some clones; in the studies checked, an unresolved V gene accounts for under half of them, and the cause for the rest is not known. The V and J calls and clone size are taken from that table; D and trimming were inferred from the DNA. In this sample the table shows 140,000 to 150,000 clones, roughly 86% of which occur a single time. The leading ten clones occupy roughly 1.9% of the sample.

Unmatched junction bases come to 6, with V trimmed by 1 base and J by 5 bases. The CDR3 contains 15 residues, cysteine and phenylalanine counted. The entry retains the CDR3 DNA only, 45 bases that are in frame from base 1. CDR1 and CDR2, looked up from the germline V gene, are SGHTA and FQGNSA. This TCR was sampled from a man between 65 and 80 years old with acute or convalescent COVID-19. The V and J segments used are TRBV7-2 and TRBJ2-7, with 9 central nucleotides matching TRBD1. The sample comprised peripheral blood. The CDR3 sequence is CASSLVGDRGDEQYF. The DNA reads TGTGCCAGCAGCTTAGTAGGAGACAGGGGGGACGAGCAGTACTTC.